A single sample is the source of the 11 T cell receptor beta chains below, sequenced in a study of patients and donors after allogeneic stem cell transplantation. One entry per CDR3 protein, called by TCRdb with MiXCR from the RT-PCR reads. The repertoire holds roughly 150,000 distinct CDR3 sequences, more than 20% seen once, with 25% to 30% in the top ten. The sequenced material came from blood, either unsorted or a sorted T cell fraction (not recorded which). The receptors were sampled from a human donor who was either an allogeneic HSCT recipient or a stem cell or donor lymphocyte infusion donor (not recorded which). It is not recorded whose cells these are; they may come from a transplant donor.

This clonotype was counted a few times. The chain recombines TRBV12-3 or TRBV12-4 with TRBJ1-5; D gene uncertain. The ends were cut back, 6 bases at V and 7 bases at J, with 13 bases in the middle. The CDR3 runs to 13 residues. In DNA form, the CDR3 reads TGTGCCAGCAGAGGGCCGGCAACCCAGCCCCAGCATTTT. It is translated as CASRGPATQPQHF.

The chain joins TRBV5-6 to TRBJ2-3, with D perhaps matching TRBD1 (6 bases). The CDR3 runs 15 residues. V gave up 4 bases and J gave up 2 bases, with 14 bases separating them. Germline CDR1 and CDR2: SGHDT and YYEEEE. The CDR3 DNA reads as TGTGCCAGCAGCCCCGAGACAGGCTACACAGATACGCAGTATTTT. Encoded protein: CASSPETGYTDTQYF.

This clonotype was picked up a small number of times. The chain is built from TRBV9 and TRBJ1-1; D remains ambiguous. The CDR3 loop spans 14 amino acids. The V and J ends lost 0 bases and 0 bases respectively, with 6 bases between them. Germline-derived CDR1 and CDR2 are SGDLS and YYNGEE. CDR3 region: CASSVDGMNTEAFF. The CDR3 coding sequence is TGTGCCAGCAGCGTAGACGGCATGAACACTGAAGCTTTCTTT.

The chain employs TRBV7-8 and TRBJ2-4, with D uncertain. The CDR3 loop spans 16 amino acids. Deletions cut 6 bases from V and 0 bases from J, with 15 bases between. Germline CDR1 reads SGHVS; CDR2 reads FQNEAQ. The CDR3 DNA follows: TGTGCCAGCAGTCCAACGCCCGTCCTAGCCAAAAACATTCAGTACTTC. Translation gives CASSPTPVLAKNIQYF. The full variable domain, with the rest looked up from reference TRBV7-8 and TRBJ2-4, is GAGVSQSPRYKVAKRGQDVALRCDPISGHVSLFWYQQALGQGPEFLTYFQNEAQLDKSGLPSDRFFAERPEGSVSTLKIQRTQQEDSAVYLCASSPTPVLAKNIQYFGAGTRLSVL.

The chain joins TRBV7-3 to TRBJ2-3; 8 nucleotides align to TRBD2. V dropped 5 bases and J dropped 3; count of bases not matched to a gene: 13. CDR1 SGHTA and CDR2 FQGTGA come from the germline V gene. The length of the CDR3 is 17 residues. The CDR3 nucleotides are TGTGCCAGCAGCCCTAACGATGGGACTAGTGGAACAGATACGCAGTATTTT. Its protein product is CASSPNDGTSGTDTQYF.

This clonotype is classed as medium-sized. V usage is TRBV5-1 and J usage is TRBJ2-7, with 9 bases lining up with TRBD1. The CDR3 spans 15 residues. CDR1 and CDR2 (germline): SGHRS, YFSETQ. Losses at the gene ends were 0 bases for V and 4 bases for J; bases not matched to a gene: 5. The CDR3 coding sequence is TGCGCCAGCAGCTTGGGAGGGACAGGGATATACGAGCAGTACTTC. It encodes CASSLGGTGIYEQYF.

The chain's CDR3 is CASSMDRINTEAFF. Written as DNA, the CDR3 is TGTGCCAGTAGTATGGACAGAATAAACACTGAAGCTTTCTTT. The gene calls are TRBV19 and TRBJ1-1, with D possibly being TRBD1 (6 bases). The V and J ends lost 3 bases and 2 bases respectively, with 10 bases between them. Germline V lookup: CDR1 LNHDA, CDR2 SQIVND (reference sequence). The CDR3 contains 14 residues.

The rearrangement joins TRBV5-1 to TRBJ2-7; TRBD1 is a possible D gene (7 bases). The CDR3 length is 16 residues. V was clipped by 3 bases and J by 3 bases, with 19 bases between them. CDR1 and CDR2 from the germline V gene are SGHRS and YFSETQ. CDR3 region: CASSSGGDRGNYEQYF. The DNA for the CDR3 is TGCGCCAGCAGCTCCGGCGGGGACAGAGGGAACTACGAGCAGTACTTC.

This clonotype was detected only a few times. J is TRBJ2-7 and V is TRBV10-3; D might be TRBD1 or TRBD2, each matching 7 bases. Trimming left V 4 bases short and J 3 bases short, with 19 bases between. This CDR3 is 16 amino acids long. Per germline, CDR1 ENHRY and CDR2 SYGVKD. The CDR3 DNA reads as TGTGCCATCAGTGGTCTCCAGGGGGGGGTGCACTACGAGCAGTACTTC. This sequence encodes CAISGLQGGVHYEQYF.

The chain employs TRBV16 and TRBJ1-2; D ambiguous. V lost 4 bases, J lost 0 bases, and 18 bases lay in between. CDR3 length: 17 amino acids. Per germline, CDR1 KGHSY and CDR2 FQNENV. The CDR3 DNA follows: TGTGCCAGCAGCCCGAAAGAGGCTCACGCTGCTAACTATGGCTACACCTTC. Its translation: CASSPKEAHAANYGYTF.

In this sample, this clonotype turned up a few times. This rearrangement joins TRBV11-1 to TRBJ1-2; perhaps TRBD1 as D (6 bases). CDR1 is SGHAT and CDR2 is FQDESV in the germline V gene (reference sequence). The CDR3 is made up of 18 amino acids. The V end lost 2 bases, the J end lost 2 bases, and 21 bases lay between the germline ends. The CDR3 region is CASSLSRDTPNRNYGYTF. The CDR3 nucleotides are TGTGCCAGCAGCTTATCCAGGGACACCCCTAACAGGAACTATGGCTACACCTTC. Looking up the rest from reference TRBV11-1 and TRBJ1-2 gives the full variable domain: EAEVAQSPRYKITEKSQAVAFWCDPISGHATLYWYRQILGQGPELLVQFQDESVVDDSQLPKDRFSAERLKGVDSTLKIQPAELGDSAMYLCASSLSRDTPNRNYGYTFGSGTRLTVV.